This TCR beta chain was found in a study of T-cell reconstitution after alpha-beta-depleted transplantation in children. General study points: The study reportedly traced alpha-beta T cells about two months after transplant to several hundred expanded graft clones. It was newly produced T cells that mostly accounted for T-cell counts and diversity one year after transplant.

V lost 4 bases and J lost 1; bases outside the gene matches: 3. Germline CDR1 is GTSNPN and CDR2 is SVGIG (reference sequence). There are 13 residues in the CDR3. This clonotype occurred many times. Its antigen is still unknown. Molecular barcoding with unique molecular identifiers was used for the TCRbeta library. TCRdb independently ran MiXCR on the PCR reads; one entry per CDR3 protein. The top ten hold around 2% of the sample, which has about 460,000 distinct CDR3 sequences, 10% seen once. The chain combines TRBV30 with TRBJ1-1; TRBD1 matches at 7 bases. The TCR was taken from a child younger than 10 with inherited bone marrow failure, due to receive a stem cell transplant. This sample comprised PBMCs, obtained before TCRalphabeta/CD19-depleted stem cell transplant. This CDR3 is CAWMWTGNTEAFF. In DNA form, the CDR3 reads TGTGCCTGGATGTGGACAGGGAACACTGAAGCTTTCTTT.